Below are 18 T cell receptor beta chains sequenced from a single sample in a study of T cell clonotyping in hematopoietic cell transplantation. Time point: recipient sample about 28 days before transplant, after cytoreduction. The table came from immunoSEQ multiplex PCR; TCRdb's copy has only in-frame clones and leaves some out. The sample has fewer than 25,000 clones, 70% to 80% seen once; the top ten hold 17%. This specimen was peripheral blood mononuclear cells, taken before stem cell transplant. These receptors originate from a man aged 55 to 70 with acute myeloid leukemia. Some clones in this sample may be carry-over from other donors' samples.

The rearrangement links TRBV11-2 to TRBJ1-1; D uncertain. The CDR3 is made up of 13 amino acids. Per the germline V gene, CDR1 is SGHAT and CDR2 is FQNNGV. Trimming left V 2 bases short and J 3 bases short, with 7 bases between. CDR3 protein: CASSLWEDTEAFF. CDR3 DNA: TGTGCCAGCAGCTTATGGGAGGACACTGAAGCTTTCTTT.

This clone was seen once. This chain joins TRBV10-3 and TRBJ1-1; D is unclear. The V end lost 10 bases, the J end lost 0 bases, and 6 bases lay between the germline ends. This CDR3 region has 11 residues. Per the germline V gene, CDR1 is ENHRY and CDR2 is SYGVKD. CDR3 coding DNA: TGTGCCACTTCCATGAACACTGAAGCTTTCTTT. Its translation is CATSMNTEAFF.

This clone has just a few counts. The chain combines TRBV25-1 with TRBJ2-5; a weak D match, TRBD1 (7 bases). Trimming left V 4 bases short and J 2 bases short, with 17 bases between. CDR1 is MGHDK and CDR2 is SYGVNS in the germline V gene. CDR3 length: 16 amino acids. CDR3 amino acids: CASSAPRAGGQETQYF. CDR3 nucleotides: TGTGCCAGCAGTGCCCCCCGGGCAGGGGGGCAAGAGACCCAGTACTTC.

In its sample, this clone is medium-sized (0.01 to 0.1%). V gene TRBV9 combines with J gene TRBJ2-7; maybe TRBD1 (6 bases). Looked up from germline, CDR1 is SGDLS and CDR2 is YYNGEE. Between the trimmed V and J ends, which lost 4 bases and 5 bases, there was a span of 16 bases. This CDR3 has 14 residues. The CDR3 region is CASSRGTRGNEQYF. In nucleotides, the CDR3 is TGTGCCAGCAGCAGGGGGACACGAGGGAACGAGCAGTACTTC.

The CDR3 nucleotides read TGTGCCAGCAGCCTATTACAGACTCTCGCGTATAATTCACCCCTCCACTTT. Amino acids: CASSLLQTLAYNSPLHF. The chain recombines TRBV5-6 with TRBJ1-6; D gene ambiguous. Trimming shortened V by 4 bases and J by 4 bases, and 18 bases separated the two germline ends. In germline, CDR1 is SGHDT, CDR2 YYEEEE. The CDR3 is 17 amino acids.

The CDR3 protein is CASSVAMGTGELFF. CDR3 bases: TGTGCCAGCAGCGTGGCTATGGGTACCGGGGAGCTGTTTTTT. This chain connects TRBV9 to TRBJ2-2; D remains ambiguous. V was pared by 2 bases and J by 5 bases, with 10 bases between. The CDR3 length is 14 residues. The germline V gene has CDR1 SGDLS and CDR2 YYNGEE.

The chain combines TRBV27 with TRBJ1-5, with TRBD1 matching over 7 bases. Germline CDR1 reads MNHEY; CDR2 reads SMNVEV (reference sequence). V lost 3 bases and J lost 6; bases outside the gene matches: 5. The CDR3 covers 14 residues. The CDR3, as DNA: TGTGCCAGCAGTTTGGCCACAGGGGCTCAGCCCCAGCATTTT. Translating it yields CASSLATGAQPQHF.

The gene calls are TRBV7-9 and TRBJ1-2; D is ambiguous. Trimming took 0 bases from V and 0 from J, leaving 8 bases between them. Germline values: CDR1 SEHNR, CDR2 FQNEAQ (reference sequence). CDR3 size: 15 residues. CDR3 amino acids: CASSLATVTNYGYTF. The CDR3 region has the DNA TGTGCCAGCAGCTTAGCTACGGTTACTAACTATGGCTACACCTTC.

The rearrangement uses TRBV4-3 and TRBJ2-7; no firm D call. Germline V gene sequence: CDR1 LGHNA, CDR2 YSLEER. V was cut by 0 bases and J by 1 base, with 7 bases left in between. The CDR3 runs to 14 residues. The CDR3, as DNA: TGCGCCAGCAGCCAAGAAGGACGTTCCTACGAGCAGTACTTC. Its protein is CASSQEGRSYEQYF.

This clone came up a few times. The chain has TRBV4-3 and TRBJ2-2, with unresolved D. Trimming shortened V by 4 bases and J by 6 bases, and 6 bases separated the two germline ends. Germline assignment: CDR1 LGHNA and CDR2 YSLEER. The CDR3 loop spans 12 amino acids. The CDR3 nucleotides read TGCGCCAGCAGCCGAGAACCCGGGGAGCTGTTTTTT. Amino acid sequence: CASSREPGELFF.

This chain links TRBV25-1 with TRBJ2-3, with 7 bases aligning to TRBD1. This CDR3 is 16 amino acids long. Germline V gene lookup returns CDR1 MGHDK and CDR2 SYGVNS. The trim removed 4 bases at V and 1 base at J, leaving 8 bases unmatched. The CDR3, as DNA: TGTGCCAGCAGTGGACCCCCGACAGGGCGCACAGATACGCAGTATTTT. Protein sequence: CASSGPPTGRTDTQYF.

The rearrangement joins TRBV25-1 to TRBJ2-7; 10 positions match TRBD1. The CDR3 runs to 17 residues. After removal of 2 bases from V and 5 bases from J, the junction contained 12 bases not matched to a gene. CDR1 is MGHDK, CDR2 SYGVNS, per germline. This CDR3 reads CASSEESGDRGVDEQYF. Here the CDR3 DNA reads TGTGCCAGCAGTGAAGAATCCGGGGACAGGGGTGTGGACGAGCAGTACTTC.

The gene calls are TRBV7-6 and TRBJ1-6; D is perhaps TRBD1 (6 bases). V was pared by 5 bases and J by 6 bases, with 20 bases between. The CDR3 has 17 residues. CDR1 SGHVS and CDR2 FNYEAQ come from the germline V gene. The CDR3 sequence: CASSATIIQGINSPLHF. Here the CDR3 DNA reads TGTGCCAGCAGCGCTACCATCATACAGGGAATTAATTCACCCCTCCACTTT.

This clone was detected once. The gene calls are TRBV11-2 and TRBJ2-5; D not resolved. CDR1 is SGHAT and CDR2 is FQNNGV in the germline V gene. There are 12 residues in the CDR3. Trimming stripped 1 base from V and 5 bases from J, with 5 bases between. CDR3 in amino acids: CASSLVAETQYF. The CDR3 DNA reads TGTGCCAGCAGCTTAGTAGCTGAGACCCAGTACTTC.

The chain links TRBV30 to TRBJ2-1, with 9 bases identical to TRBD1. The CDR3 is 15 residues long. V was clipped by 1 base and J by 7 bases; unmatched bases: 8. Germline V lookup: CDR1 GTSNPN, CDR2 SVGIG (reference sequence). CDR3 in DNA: TGTGCCTGGAGTGCCCCCGGGACAGGGTTGAATGAGCAGTTCTTC. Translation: CAWSAPGTGLNEQFF.

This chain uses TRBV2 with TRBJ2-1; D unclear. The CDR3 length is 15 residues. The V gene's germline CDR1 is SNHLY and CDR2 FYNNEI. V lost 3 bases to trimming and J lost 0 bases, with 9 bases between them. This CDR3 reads CASSDGFRSYNEQFF. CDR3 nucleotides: TGTGCCAGCAGTGATGGATTCCGCTCCTACAATGAGCAGTTCTTC.

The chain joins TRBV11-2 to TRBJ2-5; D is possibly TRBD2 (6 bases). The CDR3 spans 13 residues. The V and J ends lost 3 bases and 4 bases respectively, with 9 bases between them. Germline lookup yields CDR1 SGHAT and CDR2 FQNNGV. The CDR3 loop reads CASSFGGAETQYF. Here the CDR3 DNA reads TGTGCCAGCAGCTTCGGGGGAGCAGAGACCCAGTACTTC. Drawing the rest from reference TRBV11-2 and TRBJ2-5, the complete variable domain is EAGVAQSPRYKIIEKRQSVAFWCNPISGHATLYWYQQILGQGPKLLIQFQNNGVVDDSQLPKDRFSAERLKGVDSTLKIQPAKLEDSAVYLCASSFGGAETQYFGPGTRLLVL.

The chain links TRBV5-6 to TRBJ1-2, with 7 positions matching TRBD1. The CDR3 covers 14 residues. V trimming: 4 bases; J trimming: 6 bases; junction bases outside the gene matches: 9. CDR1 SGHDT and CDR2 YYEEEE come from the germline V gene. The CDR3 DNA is TGTGCCAGCAGCCAAAACAGGGGTGGGAATGGCTACACCTTC. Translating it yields CASSQNRGGNGYTF.